This TCR beta chain was sequenced in a study of low-dose radiotherapy and immunotherapy resistance in tumors. At the level of the study: Fractions of 0.5 Gy went to Cohort 1 every 2 weeks, totaling 6.5 Gy. From cycle 1 day 1, patients took oral aspirin 300 mg every day for four cycles. Intravenous nivolumab 240 mg every two weeks plus ipilimumab 1 mg/kg every six weeks was given to patients.

This clonotype was seen at least ten times. Indicated time point: after trial treatment. The treatment here: LDRT plus nivolumab, ipilimumab, low-dose cyclophosphamide and aspirin (RACIN trial). The donors, trial participants, received nivolumab, ipilimumab, aspirin, low-dose cyclophosphamide and low-dose radiotherapy. Primers used for first-strand cDNA, a TRAV- and TRBV-specific set, covered both alpha and beta chains. With a constant-region primer and a V-primer adapter, TCRs were subjected to about 20 PCR cycles of amplification. Using its own MiXCR run on the reads, TCRdb lists one record per CDR3 protein. The table includes under 90,000 distinct CDR3 sequences, 15% to 20% detected once. CDR1 and CDR2 from the germline V gene are SNHLY and FYNNEI. Losses at the gene ends were 4 bases for V and 2 bases for J; bases not matched to a gene: 4. The CDR3 sequence is 15 residues long.

This receptor was obtained from a male donor with prostate cancer. The rearrangement uses TRBV2 and TRBJ2-7, with 11 positions matching TRBD1. The input for sequencing was PBMCs, taken after low-dose radiotherapy plus immunotherapy. The CDR3 sequence: CASSAGTGGTYEQYF. The CDR3 nucleotides are TGTGCCAGCAGTGCCGGGACAGGGGGTACCTACGAGCAGTACTTC.